These 27 T cell receptor beta chains were all obtained from the same sample, sequenced in a study of T cell changes during pregnancy in multiple sclerosis. Repertoires were generated with immunoSEQ multiplex PCR, while TCRdb's copy carries only in-frame clones and drops some. Seen here are around 56,000 clones, 90% observed once, and the top ten hold approximately 2.3%. Material: peripheral blood, obtained in the first trimester of pregnancy. These receptors all stem from a female donor in good health, enrolled as a control in a pregnancy study.

About this clone itself: A read error may produce the germline difference seen at one junction end. The chain couples TRBV5-5 to TRBJ2-1; 8 nucleotides agree with TRBD2. The germline gives CDR1 SGHKS, CDR2 YYEKEE (reference sequence). CDR3 size: 15 residues. This CDR3 is CASSLEAGVIGVKVF. In DNA, the CDR3 is TGTGCCAGCAGCTTGGAAGCGGGAGTTATAGGAGTTAAGGTCTTC.

Only one count was recorded for this clone. The chain has TRBV4-1 and TRBJ2-7; 9 bases are a match to TRBD2. Trimming removed 6 bases from V and 5 bases from J; junction bases left unmatched: 17. The CDR3 sequence is 17 residues long. Germline lookup yields CDR1 MGHRA and CDR2 YSYEKL. The CDR3 DNA sequence: TGCGCCAGCAGAAATATAGCGGGAGTCCCCGGTGTCCACGAGCAGTACTTC. As protein: CASRNIAGVPGVHEQYF.

The chain couples TRBV30 to TRBJ2-7; TRBD2 matches 11 bases. CDR1 and CDR2 (germline): GTSNPN, SVGIG (reference sequence). This CDR3 has 13 residues. Written as DNA, the CDR3 is TGTGCTGGTACTAGCGGGGGATTCTACGAGCAGTACTTC. Amino acids: CAGTSGGFYEQYF. Full variable domain (remainder filled in from reference TRBV30 and TRBJ2-7): SQTIHQWPATLVQPVGSPLSLECTVEGTSNPNLYWYRQAAGRGLQLLFYSVGIGQISSEVPQNLSASRPQDRQFILSSKKLLLSDSGFYLCAGTSGGFYEQYFGPGTRLTVT.

This chain uses TRBV15 with TRBJ1-1; 7 bases map to TRBD1. After removal of 8 bases from V and 4 bases from J, the junction contained 10 bases not matched to a gene. CDR3 size: 14 residues. Germline CDR1 LNHNV, CDR2 YYDKDF (reference sequence). The CDR3 loop reads CATQGDQSGTEAFF. Here the CDR3 DNA reads TGTGCCACCCAGGGGGATCAGAGTGGCACTGAAGCTTTCTTT. Full variable domain (rest looked up from reference TRBV15 and TRBJ1-1): DAMVIQNPRYQVTQFGKPVTLSCSQTLNHNVMYWYQQKSSQAPKLLFHYYDKDFNNEADTPDNFQSRRPNTSFCFLDIRSPGLGDTAMYLCATQGDQSGTEAFFGQGTRLTVV.

This chain links TRBV7-8 with TRBJ2-7; weak D call: TRBD1 (5 bases). This CDR3 has 14 residues. CDR1 and CDR2 from the germline V gene are SGHVS and FQNEAQ. V was cut by 5 bases and J by 2 bases, with 13 bases left in between. The CDR3 region has the DNA TGTGCCAGCAGCCTGACAGCTAAAGCCTACGAGCAGTACTTC. Its translation: CASSLTAKAYEQYF. Variable domain in full (rest from reference TRBV7-8 and TRBJ2-7): GAGVSQSPRYKVAKRGQDVALRCDPISGHVSLFWYQQALGQGPEFLTYFQNEAQLDKSGLPSDRFFAERPEGSVSTLKIQRTQQEDSAVYLCASSLTAKAYEQYFGPGTRLTVT.

The chain is built from TRBV12-5 and TRBJ2-3, with 8 bases identical to TRBD1. V dropped 6 bases and J dropped 2; count of bases not matched to a gene: 1. Germline CDR1 is LGHNT and CDR2 is FRNRAP. The CDR3 covers 13 residues. The CDR3, as DNA: TGTGCTAGTGGGACAGGGGACACAGATACGCAGTATTTT. This encodes CASGTGDTDTQYF.

The rearrangement uses TRBV10-2 and TRBJ2-7, with TRBD2 matching 9 bases. J lost 6 bases, V lost 6 bases, and 9 bases had no gene match. The CDR3 runs 14 residues. Germline V lookup: CDR1 WSHSY, CDR2 SAAADI. The CDR3 bases are TGCGCCAGCAGCCACGGACTAGCGCAGGGCGAGCAGTACTTC. This translates into CASSHGLAQGEQYF.

The rearrangement joins TRBV11-2 to TRBJ2-2, with a possible D match to TRBD2 (7 bases). Germline lookup yields CDR1 SGHAT and CDR2 FQNNGV. The V gene lost 5 bases and the J gene lost 1 base, with 14 bases spanning the gap. The CDR3 has 16 residues. The CDR3 bases are TGTGCCAGCAGCCCCGCGGGGGCGGTGAACACCGGGGAGCTGTTTTTT. Protein sequence: CASSPAGAVNTGELFF.

The CDR3 sequence: CASSFGTGNGRKYQETQYF. CDR3 nucleotides: TGTGCCAGCAGTTTCGGGACAGGGAACGGACGTAAATACCAAGAGACCCAGTACTTC. The V gene is TRBV28, the J gene TRBJ2-5, with 9 bases lining up with TRBD1. The V gene's germline CDR1 is MDHEN and CDR2 SYDVKM. V lost 3 bases and J lost 0; bases outside the gene matches: 14. The CDR3 runs to 19 residues.

The chain employs TRBV6-5 and TRBJ2-1; 7 bases align to TRBD2. Germline CDR1 is MNHEY and CDR2 is SVGAGI. Germline trimming cut 7 bases from V and 7 bases from J; bases unmatched to any gene: 10. The CDR3 runs to 14 residues. As DNA, the CDR3 is TGTGCCAGCACTTGGGGGGGTACGGGGAATGAGCAGTTCTTC. This encodes CASTWGGTGNEQFF.

The genes are TRBV28 and TRBJ2-2; D possibly corresponds to TRBD2 (5 bases). V was cut by 4 bases and J by 6 bases, with 12 bases left in between. The CDR3 runs 14 residues. Germline CDR1 MDHEN, CDR2 SYDVKM. The CDR3 sequence: CASSSYTRAGELFF. CDR3 sequence (DNA): TGTGCCAGCAGTTCATATACTAGGGCCGGGGAGCTGTTTTTT. Variable domain in full (rest from reference TRBV28 and TRBJ2-2): DVKVTQSSRYLVKRTGEKVFLECVQDMDHENMFWYRQDPGLGLRLIYFSYDVKMKEKGDIPEGYSVSREKKERFSLILESASTNQTSMYLCASSSYTRAGELFFGEGSRLTVL.

V and J are TRBV27 and TRBJ2-2; 9 bases agree with TRBD1. V gave up 6 bases and J gave up 7 bases; unmatched junction bases: 6. CDR1 and CDR2 from the germline V gene are MNHEY and SMNVEV (reference sequence). The CDR3 sequence is 14 residues long. The CDR3 nucleotides are TGTGCCAGCAGGGAAGGACAGGGGATCGGGGAGCTGTTTTTT. Amino acids: CASREGQGIGELFF.

In its sample, this clone was seen once. The chain is built from TRBV29-1 and TRBJ1-4; 7 positions agree with TRBD1. The germline CDR1 and CDR2 sequences are SQVTM and ANQGSEA. With V trimmed by 7 bases and J by 6 bases, 5 bases remained unmatched. The length of the CDR3 is 12 residues. This CDR3 is CSAGQDYEKLFF. CDR3 in DNA: TGCAGCGCTGGACAGGATTATGAAAAACTGTTTTTT. The full variable domain, with the rest looked up from reference TRBV29-1 and TRBJ1-4, is SAVISQKPSRDICQRGTSLTIQCQVDSQVTMMFWYRQQPGQSLTLIATANQGSEATYESGFVIDKFPISRPNLTFSTLTVSNMSPEDSSIYLCSAGQDYEKLFFGSGTQLSVL.

The V gene is TRBV28, the J gene TRBJ1-1; 9 bases fit TRBD1. This CDR3 comprises 14 residues. The germline gives CDR1 MDHEN, CDR2 SYDVKM. Losses at the gene ends were 5 bases for V and 1 base for J; bases not matched to a gene: 2. The CDR3 reads CASSMGQGNTEAFF. The CDR3 DNA is TGTGCCAGCAGTATGGGACAGGGGAACACTGAAGCTTTCTTT.

V and J are TRBV7-2 and TRBJ1-2; 7 bases map to TRBD1. The V and J ends lost 2 bases and 6 bases, in that order; junction bases with no gene match: 15. The CDR3 has 17 amino acids. Germline CDR1 reads SGHTA; CDR2 reads FQGNSA. The CDR3 spells CASSLRAQGVFSDGYTF. The CDR3 bases are TGTGCCAGCAGCTTAAGGGCTCAGGGGGTCTTCTCCGATGGCTACACCTTC.

The rearrangement links TRBV28 to TRBJ1-3; perhaps TRBD1 as D (6 bases). The CDR3 has 14 residues. V shed 3 bases and J shed 4 bases, with 10 bases lying between them. CDR1 and CDR2 (germline): MDHEN, SYDVKM. Written as DNA, the CDR3 is TGTGCCAGCAGTTTTCCAGGGGAAGGAAACACCATATATTTT. Its translation: CASSFPGEGNTIYF.

The chain is built from TRBV2 and TRBJ2-2; 7 positions agree with TRBD2. Germline CDR1 and CDR2: SNHLY and FYNNEI. The CDR3 covers 16 residues. V lost 4 bases and J lost 3; bases outside the gene matches: 8. The CDR3 protein is CASSGGASGYTGELFF. The CDR3 DNA reads TGTGCCAGCAGTGGGGGAGCTAGCGGATACACCGGGGAGCTGTTTTTT.

The chain combines TRBV5-1 with TRBJ1-1; D gene unclear. The ends were cut back, 2 bases at V and 2 bases at J, with 16 bases in the middle. Germline CDR1 reads SGHRS; CDR2 reads YFSETQ. CDR3 length: 16 amino acids. The CDR3: CASSFNQQTINTEAFF. The CDR3 region has the DNA TGCGCCAGCAGCTTTAATCAGCAAACTATAAACACTGAAGCTTTCTTT.

For the CDR3, the DNA is TGTGCCAGCTCCAGACTCTCCTACGAGCAGTACTTC. This sequence encodes CASSRLSYEQYF. The chain has TRBV2 and TRBJ2-7; no clear D gene. CDR3 length: 12 amino acids. Trimming removed 8 bases from V and 0 bases from J, with 8 bases in between. The germline gives CDR1 SNHLY, CDR2 FYNNEI.

This chain uses TRBV9 with TRBJ2-1, with no clear D. CDR1 and CDR2 (germline): SGDLS, YYNGEE. The CDR3 is made up of 11 amino acids. Trimming cost V 2 bases and J 12 bases, with 9 bases left between them. The CDR3 region has the DNA TGTGCCAGCAGCGTTAGTAGACTGCAGTTCTTC. The encoded protein is CASSVSRLQFF.

The chain combines TRBV27 with TRBJ1-2; D is ambiguous. There are 14 residues in the CDR3. CDR1 is MNHEY, CDR2 SMNVEV, per germline (reference sequence). V shed 6 bases and J shed 2 bases, with 13 bases lying between them. The CDR3 region has the DNA TGTGCCAGCAGAGACCCCGGGAGAAACTATGGCTACACCTTC. Residues: CASRDPGRNYGYTF.

The gene calls are TRBV6-5 and TRBJ2-7; TRBD1 matches at 10 bases. J gave up 0 bases and V 3 bases, and 2 bases lay outside the gene matches. CDR1 is MNHEY, CDR2 SVGAGI, per germline. CDR3 length: 15 amino acids. In DNA form, the CDR3 reads TGTGCCAGCAGTTATGGGACAGGGGCCTCCTACGAGCAGTACTTC. It codes for CASSYGTGASYEQYF.

The chain combines TRBV6-6 with TRBJ2-3; 8 bases agree with TRBD2. The CDR3 totals 15 residues. V was pared by 7 bases and J by 1 base, with 7 bases of the junction left unmatched. The germline V gene encodes CDR1 MNHNY and CDR2 SVGAGI (reference sequence). Here the CDR3 reads CASTPAGGGTDTQYF. CDR3 nucleotides: TGTGCCAGCACCCCGGCGGGGGGTGGCACAGATACGCAGTATTTT.

The rearrangement joins TRBV5-6 to TRBJ2-1; unclear D gene. The CDR3 totals 11 residues. In germline, CDR1 is SGHDT, CDR2 YYEEEE. The V end lost 3 bases, the J end lost 6 bases, and 4 bases lay between the germline ends. CDR3 sequence reads: CASSSSNEQFF. The CDR3 DNA reads as TGTGCCAGCAGCTCGAGCAATGAGCAGTTCTTC.

The chain is built from TRBV7-9 and TRBJ1-5; no clear D. The germline V gene has CDR1 SEHNR and CDR2 FQNEAQ (reference sequence). The CDR3 loop spans 15 amino acids. Trimming shortened V by 5 bases and J by 0 bases, and 11 bases separated the two germline ends. The CDR3 here is CASSPVSYSNQPQHF. As DNA, the CDR3 is TGTGCCAGCAGCCCTGTCAGTTATAGCAATCAGCCCCAGCATTTT.

The chain carries TRBV6-1 and TRBJ2-7, with 8 bases fitting TRBD1. The CDR3 has 15 residues. Trimming cost V 4 bases and J 7 bases; bases outside gene matches: 12. Germline V gene lookup returns CDR1 MNHNS and CDR2 SASEGT. CDR3 DNA sequence: TGTGCCAGCAGTGGCGGACAGGGCCCCTTTCGAGAGCAGTACTTC. Its translation: CASSGGQGPFREQYF.

This clone was detected once. The rearrangement links TRBV5-5 to TRBJ2-7, with a possible D match to TRBD1 (6 bases). CDR1 is SGHKS, CDR2 YYEKEE, per germline (reference sequence). The V gene lost 3 bases and the J gene lost 0 bases, with 13 bases spanning the gap. The CDR3 sequence is 15 residues long. CDR3 region: CASSWFLGGSYEQYF. The CDR3 coding sequence is TGTGCCAGCAGCTGGTTCCTAGGGGGCTCCTACGAGCAGTACTTC.